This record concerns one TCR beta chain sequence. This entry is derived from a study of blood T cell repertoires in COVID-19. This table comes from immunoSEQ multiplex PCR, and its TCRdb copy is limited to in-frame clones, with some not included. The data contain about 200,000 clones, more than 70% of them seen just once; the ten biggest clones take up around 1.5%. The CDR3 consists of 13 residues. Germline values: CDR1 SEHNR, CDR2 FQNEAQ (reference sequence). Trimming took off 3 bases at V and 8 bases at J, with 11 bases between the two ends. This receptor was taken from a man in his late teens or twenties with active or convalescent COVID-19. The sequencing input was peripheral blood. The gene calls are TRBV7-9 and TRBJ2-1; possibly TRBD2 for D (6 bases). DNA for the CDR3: TGTGCCAGCAGCTTTGCCCCGGGAGATGAGCAGTTCTTC. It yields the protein CASSFAPGDEQFF.